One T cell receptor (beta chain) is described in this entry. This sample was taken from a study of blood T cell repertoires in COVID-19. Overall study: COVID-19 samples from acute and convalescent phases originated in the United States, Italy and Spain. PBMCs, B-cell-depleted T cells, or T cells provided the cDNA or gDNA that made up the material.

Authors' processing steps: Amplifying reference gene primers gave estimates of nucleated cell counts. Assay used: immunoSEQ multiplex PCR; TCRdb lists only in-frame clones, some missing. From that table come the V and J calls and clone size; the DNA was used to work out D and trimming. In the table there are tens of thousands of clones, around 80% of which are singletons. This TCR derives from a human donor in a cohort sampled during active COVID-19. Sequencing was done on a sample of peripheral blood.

In DNA form, the CDR3 reads TGCGCCAGCAGTGAGTCATCGGGGAAGAGGAATCAGCCCCAGCATTTT. It specifies CASSESSGKRNQPQHF. The chain joins TRBV10-1 to TRBJ1-5; D uncertain. The germline CDR1 and CDR2 sequences are WNHNN and SYGVQD (reference sequence). This CDR3 contains 16 residues. Between the trimmed V and J ends, which lost 0 bases and 4 bases, there was a span of 13 bases.